This T cell receptor beta chain was identified in a study of CD8+CD57+ T cells in acquired aplastic anemia (dated by TCRdb to 2016 to 2018). Notes on the research overall: On average, sorted CD4+ and CD8+ cells yielded 3.2 ug of extracted DNA, with a range of about 0.19 to 30 ug. CD8+CD57+ expansion was defined as frequency above the mean frequency observed in healthy subjects. Overall study results and their limits: Patients and healthy controls showed no significant difference in CD8+ Simpson's diversity (P=0.060). Although around 30 CD8+ CDR3 sequences were shared by patients and controls, these sequences appeared highly expressed in patients and within the immunodominant clones of patients.

This clonotype has only a few counts. The specificity of this receptor is unknown. Qualities for individual bases were not recorded, and no much larger clone is one base off. Genomic DNA was used as template for profiling of TCR beta VDJ combinations and CDR3 sequences. An Illumina HiSeq 2000 was the platform used for TCR repertoire sequencing. The authors' analysis ran thus. TRBV/TRBJ rearrangement plots, CDR3 size and DJ length profiles, and Simpson's diversity index were used to evaluate the repertoires. The most abundant DNA sequence in the deep sequencing data was defined as the immunodominant clone. CDR3 amino acid sequences were screened for sharing across subjects and compared with published repertoires and the VDJdb database. TCRdb trimmed the raw reads at Q25, called clones with MiXCR and kept productive beta chains. Every CDR3 protein is listed once, alongside the most common genes and DNA of its rows. These V and J calls rely on TCRdb rather than the paper's analysis. Present in this sample are under 200,000 distinct CDR3 sequences, roughly 48% of which were seen just once. In total, the top ten clones hold approximately 3% of the sample.

CDR1 and CDR2 are read off the germline V gene as MNHNS and SASEGT. There are 15 amino acids in the CDR3, from cysteine to phenylalanine inclusive. CDR3 DNA only is kept here, 45 bases in frame from base 1. Trimming accounts for 7 bases at V and 9 bases at J, while the number of junction bases matched to no gene is 12. Expansion of CD8+CD57+ cells had been shown by flow cytometry in the patients chosen for sequencing. Every patient had a diagnosis of severe acquired aplastic anemia based on International Study of Aplastic Anemia and Agranulocytosis and Camitta criteria. No therapy had been received by the patients at the time of blood sampling. In this study, sorted CD4+ and CD8+ T cells from the blood of healthy subjects and of severe aplastic anemia patients had their TCR repertoires deep-sequenced. Patients were enrolled in the USA under clinicaltrials.gov protocols 00001620, 01623167, 00001397, 00071045, 00081523 and 00961064. Ficoll-Paque density gradient centrifugation was used to isolate peripheral blood mononuclear cells. Before DNA extraction, CD4+ and CD8+ T cells were sorted with FACS or magnetic beads.

This chain is built from TRBV6-1 and TRBJ2-1; TRBD2 aligns with 10 central bases. The receptor was derived from a human donor with aplastic anemia. The source material was sorted CD4+, CD8+, or CD8+CD57+ T cells (not recorded which) from PBMCs. The bases read TGTGCCAGCAACGAGCGGGAGGGTAGGGGGGCTGAGCAGTTCTTC. It specifies CASNEREGRGAEQFF.